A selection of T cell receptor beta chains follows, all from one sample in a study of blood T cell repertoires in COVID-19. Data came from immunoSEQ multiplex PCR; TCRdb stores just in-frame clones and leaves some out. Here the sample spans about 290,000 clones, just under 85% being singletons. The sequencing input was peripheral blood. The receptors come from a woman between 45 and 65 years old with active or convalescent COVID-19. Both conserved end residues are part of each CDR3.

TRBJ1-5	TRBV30	CAWSLAGRVGQPQHF
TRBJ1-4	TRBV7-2	CASSSRTGTEKLFF
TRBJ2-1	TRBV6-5	CASSSRFFSSDTGQFF
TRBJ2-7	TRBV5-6	CASSLITAPYEQYF
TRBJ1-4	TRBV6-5	CASSYHYNEKLFF
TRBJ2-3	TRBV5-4	CASSPWTQTPTDTQYF
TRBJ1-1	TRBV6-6	CASSPFKGVPNTEAFF
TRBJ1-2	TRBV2	CASSRSTGLANGYTF
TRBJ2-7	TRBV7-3	CASSRKKTGPYWYEQYF
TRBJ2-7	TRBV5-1	CASSWDLRGRSPEQYF
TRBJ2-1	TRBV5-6	CASSLRTSGADNEQFF
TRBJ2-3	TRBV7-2	CASNDVGRLAGAIDTQYF
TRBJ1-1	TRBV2	CASMRNPGVNTEAFF
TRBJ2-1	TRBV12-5	CASGPPGTPNNEQFF
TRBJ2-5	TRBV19	CASAFQGQETQYF
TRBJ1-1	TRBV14	CASSQEDRMNTEAFF
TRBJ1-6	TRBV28	CASSLIGGQVRNSPLHF
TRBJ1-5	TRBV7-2	CASSHPGRNQPQHF
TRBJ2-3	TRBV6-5	CASSYRRDRADTQYF
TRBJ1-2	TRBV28	CASSLRREGGYTF
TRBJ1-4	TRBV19	CASSLLRDSNEKLFF
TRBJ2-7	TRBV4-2	CASSQVLASGSYEQYF
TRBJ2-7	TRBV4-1	CASSHAIAGGTYEQYF
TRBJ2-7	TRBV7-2	CASSLGAYEQYF
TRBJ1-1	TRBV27	CASSRQGARNTEAFF
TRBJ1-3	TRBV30	CAWTWASAGNTIYF
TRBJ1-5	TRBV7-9	CASSLLGANQPQHF
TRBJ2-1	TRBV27	CASSSILTYNEQFF
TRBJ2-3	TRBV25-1	CASSGWTGQGDGDTQYF
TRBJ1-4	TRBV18	CASSPRGDEKLFF
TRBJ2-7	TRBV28	CASSRTGTIYEQYF
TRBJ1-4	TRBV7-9	CASSLGRWLNEKLFF
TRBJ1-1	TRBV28	CASSGQGEETEAFF
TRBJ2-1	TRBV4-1	CASRERRNEQFF
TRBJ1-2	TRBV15	CATSRQGNKNYGYTF
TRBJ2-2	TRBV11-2	CASSTRLAEGGELFF
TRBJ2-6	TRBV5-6	CASSGTGRGANVLTF
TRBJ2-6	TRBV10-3	CAIGRGQGARGANVLTF
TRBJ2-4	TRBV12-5	CASGLGGTKNIQYF
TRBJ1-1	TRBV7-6	CASSLAPPRADTEAFF
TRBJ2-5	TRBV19	CASSTPRGGMTETQYF
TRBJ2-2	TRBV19	CASSPDSSAGELFF
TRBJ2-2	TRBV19	CASRIPGVSTGELFF
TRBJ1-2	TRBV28	CASSGQAGGYTF
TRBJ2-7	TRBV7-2	CASSSASGRHYEQYF
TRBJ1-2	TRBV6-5	CATSPTATNYGYTF
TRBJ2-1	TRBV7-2	CASSRGPFPLGSYNEQFF
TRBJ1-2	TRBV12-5	CASGLLLTGGGGYTF